These 17 T cell receptor beta chains originate from one sample sequenced in a study of T cells in Graves' hyperthyroidism and ophthalmopathy. Authors of the study amplified TCR beta CDR3 regions from RNA transcripts. TCR CDR3 underwent first-round RT-PCR with the HTBI primer set. TCRdb passed the multiplex PCR reads through MiXCR, listing each CDR3 protein once. The sample includes about 98,000 distinct CDR3 sequences, roughly 39% of them seen just once. Sequencing used peripheral blood or thyroid tissue (not recorded which). The receptors here all came from a woman in her 30s with Graves' hyperthyroidism.

Turning to this clonotype: This sequence may be a read error, since a much larger clone differs from it by one base. The chain is built from TRBV4-3 and TRBJ1-5; no clear D. The CDR3 runs 12 residues. Germline V lookup: CDR1 LGHNA, CDR2 YSLEER. The V end was cut by 1 base, the J end by 9 bases, with 7 bases between. CDR3 residues: CASSQVGRPQHF. In DNA form, the CDR3 reads TGCGCCAGCAGCCAAGTAGGGAGGCCCCAGCATTTT.

In its sample, this clonotype was seen many times. This rearrangement joins TRBV5-1 to TRBJ2-7; 7 nucleotides line up with TRBD1. This CDR3 is 17 amino acids long. The trim removed 1 base at V and 2 bases at J, leaving 12 bases unmatched. Germline lookup yields CDR1 SGHRS and CDR2 YFSETQ. The CDR3 DNA reads as TGCGCCAGCAGCTTGATCGACCATCAGGGGGTTCCCTACGAGCAGTACTTC. It encodes CASSLIDHQGVPYEQYF.

This clonotype was recorded at least ten times. V is TRBV7-2 and J is TRBJ2-7, with unresolved D. Germline V gives CDR1 SGHTA, CDR2 FQGNSA. CDR3 length equals 14 residues. Trimming shortened V by 5 bases and J by 4 bases, and 15 bases separated the two germline ends. Here the CDR3 reads CASSPSRSLYEQYF. The CDR3 DNA is TGTGCCAGCAGCCCAAGCAGGAGTTTGTACGAGCAGTACTTC. Full variable domain (rest looked up from reference TRBV7-2 and TRBJ2-7): GAGVSQSPSNKVTEKGKDVELRCDPISGHTALYWYRQSLGQGLEFLIYFQGNSAPDKSGLPSDRFSAERTGGSVSTLTIQRTQQEDSAVYLCASSPSRSLYEQYFGPGTRLTVT.

Many counts were recorded for this clonotype. One end of the junction is discordant with germline, which a read error may explain. CDR3 region: CASSLGGGYGYAF. CDR3 coding DNA: TGTGCCAGCAGCCTTGGGGGGGGCTATGGCTACGCCTTC. The rearrangement links TRBV7-9 to TRBJ1-2; TRBD1 might be the D (6 bases). The V gene's germline CDR1 is SEHNR and CDR2 FQNEAQ (reference sequence). This CDR3 spans 13 amino acids.

The V and J genes are TRBV2 and TRBJ2-7, with TRBD2 identical over 10 bases. Germline CDR1 reads SNHLY; CDR2 reads FYNNEI. Germline trimming cut 5 bases from V and 6 bases from J; bases unmatched to any gene: 7. The CDR3 is made up of 14 amino acids. The CDR3 DNA reads TGTGCCAGCAGTAAGAGCGGGAGGGTGGGCGAGCAGTACTTC. Its protein is CASSKSGRVGEQYF.

This clonotype was seen repeatedly, ten times or more. The V and J genes are TRBV6-1 and TRBJ1-1; D gene uncertain. From germline, CDR1 is MNHNS and CDR2 SASEGT. The CDR3 has 13 residues. Trimming cost V 5 bases and J 4 bases, with 11 bases left between them. CDR3 sequence reads: CASSTERVTEAFF. The DNA of the CDR3 is TGTGCCAGCAGTACAGAGCGGGTCACTGAAGCTTTCTTT.

This clonotype has at least ten counts. The chain recombines TRBV6-5 with TRBJ1-1; D gene ambiguous. Trimming shortened V by 6 bases and J by 1 base, and 9 bases separated the two germline ends. The CDR3 totals 13 residues. Germline loops: CDR1 MNHEY, CDR2 SVGAGI. CDR3 nucleotides: TGTGCCAGCAGGTATCTTCAGAACACTGAAGCTTTCTTT. Translated: CASRYLQNTEAFF.

This chain connects TRBV9 to TRBJ2-3, with D possibly being TRBD2 (5 bases). The germline V and J ends were trimmed by 3 bases and 3 bases, with 11 bases remaining between them. This CDR3 is 14 amino acids long. In germline, CDR1 is SGDLS, CDR2 YYNGEE. CDR3 loop: CASSGGYGTDTQYF. In DNA form, the CDR3 reads TGTGCCAGCAGCGGAGGGTACGGGACAGATACGCAGTATTTT. The entire variable domain, with the rest obtained from reference TRBV9 and TRBJ2-3, is as follows: DSGVTQTPKHLITATGQRVTLRCSPRSGDLSVYWYQQSLDQGLQFLIQYYNGEERAKGNILERFSAQQFPDLHSELNLSSLELGDSALYFCASSGGYGTDTQYFGPGTRLTVL.

In this sample, this clonotype turned up a few times. The V gene is TRBV7-9, the J gene TRBJ2-2; 8 bases match TRBD1. The CDR3 contains 13 residues. V gave up 7 bases and J gave up 7 bases; unmatched junction bases: 5. Germline assignment: CDR1 SEHNR and CDR2 FQNEAQ (reference sequence). The CDR3 DNA reads as TGTGCCAGCACCCACAGGGGGAGCGGGGAGCTGTTTTTT. Translated, it gives CASTHRGSGELFF.

This clonotype was counted between two and nine times. The V call is TRBV28, the J call TRBJ2-7; D unclear. Per germline, CDR1 MDHEN and CDR2 SYDVKM. V was cut by 7 bases and J by 7 bases, with 20 bases left in between. The CDR3 is 14 residues long. The CDR3 DNA reads as TGTGCCAGCAATCCCTATGGGATTTACCGGGAGCAGTACTTC. This codes for CASNPYGIYREQYF.

The V call is TRBV12-3 or TRBV12-4, the J call TRBJ1-4, with D uncertain. V gave up 5 bases and J gave up 9 bases, with 13 bases separating them. The CDR3 has 13 residues. The CDR3 DNA sequence: TGTGCCAGCAGTCCAGGTCAGCGGCAAAAACTGTTTTTT. Translation gives CASSPGQRQKLFF.

Turning to this clonotype: The junction departs from the called germline gene at one end, perhaps through a read error. This chain links TRBV7-6 with TRBJ2-2; perhaps D is TRBD1 or TRBD2 (5 bases each). Per germline, CDR1 SGHVS and CDR2 FNYEAQ. The CDR3 has 15 residues. The CDR3 sequence is CASSQHSGHPGELLF. The CDR3 DNA is TGTGCCAGCAGCCAACATTCAGGGCATCCCGGGGAGCTGCTTTTT.

The V and J genes are TRBV28 and TRBJ1-5, with D maybe TRBD1 (6 bases). V gave up 8 bases and J gave up 7 bases, with 21 bases separating them. The germline CDR1 and CDR2 sequences are MDHEN and SYDVKM. CDR3 length: 15 amino acids. CDR3 residues: CASVLTGEGRQPQHF. The CDR3 DNA sequence: TGTGCCAGCGTCCTGACAGGAGAAGGGCGGCAGCCCCAGCATTTT.

This clonotype was picked up many times. The chain links TRBV6-1 to TRBJ1-1; no clear D. Germline CDR1 MNHNS, CDR2 SASEGT. This CDR3 spans 14 amino acids. The V gene lost 4 bases and the J gene lost 1 base, with 10 bases spanning the gap. This CDR3 reads CASSALNQNTEAFF. CDR3 nucleotides: TGTGCCAGCAGTGCTCTTAACCAGAACACTGAAGCTTTCTTT.

Concerning this clonotype itself: The junction departs from the called germline gene at one end, perhaps through a read error. The chain joins TRBV6-1 to TRBJ1-6, with D possibly being TRBD1 (6 bases). CDR1 is MNHNS, CDR2 SASEGT, per germline. The CDR3 is 16 amino acids. The DNA for the CDR3 is TGTGCCAGCAGTGACCCTCTCGGGACACCAAATTCACCCCTCCGCTTT. This codes for CASSDPLGTPNSPLRF.

As for this clonotype: The conserved phenylalanine or tryptophan is not found at the CDR3 terminus, so this likely reflects a read error. This chain joins TRBV7-2 and TRBJ1-2; D gene unclear. Trimming took off 5 bases at V and 2 bases at J, with 21 bases between the two ends. Germline V lookup: CDR1 SGHTA, CDR2 FQGNSA. The CDR3 sequence is 17 residues long. The CDR3 DNA follows: TGTGCCAGCAGCCAAGATTCCCTAGGAATTTTAAACTATGGCTACACCCTC. It yields the protein CASSQDSLGILNYGYTL.

This clonotype has ten or more counts. CDR3 residues: CATSKAQRGDGYTF. CDR3 in DNA: TGTGCCACCAGCAAGGCCCAGAGAGGAGATGGCTACACCTTC. The chain uses TRBV15 and TRBJ1-2; unclear D gene. Germline CDR1 is LNHNV and CDR2 is YYDKDF (reference sequence). CDR3 length: 14 residues. Trimming stripped 4 bases from V and 6 bases from J, with 15 bases between.